This TCR beta chain was recovered during a study of blood T cell repertoires in COVID-19. Clinical histories supplied by participants themselves formed the basis of cohort assignment. Before being deemed recovered, Cohort 3 donors had two negative PCRs, clearance, or symptom resolution. Germline loops: CDR1 SGHNT, CDR2 YENEEA. The CDR3 consists of 15 residues. Trimming cost V 1 base and J 7 bases; bases outside gene matches: 7. Produced via immunoSEQ multiplex PCR; TCRdb's table is partial and in-frame only. Altogether 300,000 to 400,000 clones are present, around nine tenths being singletons, with the ten largest covering 5% to 6%.

The sample was PBMCs or T cells enriched from blood (not recorded which). V is TRBV11-3 and J is TRBJ2-1, with 7 bases fitting TRBD1. This sequence was found in a man aged 30 to 45 who had recovered from COVID-19. CDR3 DNA: TGTGCCAGCAGCTTAGGGCGACAGGGCGGGAATGAGCAGTTCTTC. It translates to CASSLGRQGGNEQFF.